These 27 T cell receptor beta chains originate from one sample sequenced in a study of glioma-infiltrating T cells. TCR alpha and beta CDR3 regions were amplified from RNA using iRepertoire nested multiplex PCR. One entry per CDR3 protein, called by TCRdb with MiXCR from the multiplex PCR reads. The sample lists about 140,000 distinct CDR3 sequences; about 39% were seen once. The sample comprised glioma tissue, nonneoplastic brain tissue, or PBMCs (not recorded which). These receptors all come from a human donor with low-grade glioma or glioblastoma, undergoing nonglioma brain surgery, or in good health (not recorded which).

The chain recombines TRBV7-8 with TRBJ1-2; D is unresolved. The CDR3 length is 15 residues. Germline V lookup: CDR1 SGHVS, CDR2 FQNEAQ. V was pared by 5 bases and J by 2 bases, with 15 bases between. The CDR3 region has the DNA TGTGCCAGCAGCGCCGGACTAGGCCGGAACTATGGCTACACCTTC. Translated, it gives CASSAGLGRNYGYTF. Drawing the rest from reference TRBV7-8 and TRBJ1-2, the complete variable domain is GAGVSQSPRYKVAKRGQDVALRCDPISGHVSLFWYQQALGQGPEFLTYFQNEAQLDKSGLPSDRFFAERPEGSVSTLKIQRTQQEDSAVYLCASSAGLGRNYGYTFGSGTRLTVV.

This clonotype was detected a few times. The chain combines TRBV6-1 with TRBJ2-7; D might be TRBD1 (6 bases). V was pared by 6 bases and J by 0 bases, with 12 bases between. Germline V gene data show CDR1 as MNHNS and CDR2 as SASEGT. There are 14 residues in the CDR3. The CDR3 DNA reads as TGTGCCAGCAGGACCGGGACAAACTCCTACGAGCAGTACTTC. Protein sequence: CASRTGTNSYEQYF.

The chain uses TRBV28 and TRBJ2-1, with TRBD2 matching 9 bases. The length of the CDR3 is 15 residues. The germline V gene has CDR1 MDHEN and CDR2 SYDVKM. The V gene end was trimmed by 5 bases and the J gene end by 1 base; junction bases not matched to a gene: 3. In nucleotides, the CDR3 is TGTGCCAGCAGTCCCGCGGGAGGGTCCTACAATGAGCAGTTCTTC. This codes for CASSPAGGSYNEQFF.

The gene calls are TRBV19 and TRBJ2-3; 7 nucleotides match TRBD2. CDR3 length: 15 amino acids. Germline assignment: CDR1 LNHDA and CDR2 SQIVND (reference sequence). After removal of 7 bases from V and 1 base from J, the junction contained 8 bases not matched to a gene. The CDR3 coding sequence is TGTGCCAGTAAACCCGGAACTAGCGGCACAGATACGCAGTATTTT. Protein: CASKPGTSGTDTQYF.

This clonotype came up many times. The chain employs TRBV6-2 or TRBV6-3 and TRBJ2-5; 7 bases line up with TRBD1. CDR1 is MNHEY and CDR2 is SVGEGT in the germline V gene. Trimming removed 6 bases from V and 5 bases from J; junction bases left unmatched: 3. This CDR3 has 12 amino acids. In nucleotides, the CDR3 is TGTGCCAGCAGATCACAGGGGGAGACCCAGTACTTC. Its protein product is CASRSQGETQYF.

J is TRBJ2-3 and V is TRBV28, with 11 bases aligning to TRBD2. The CDR3 is 18 amino acids. J was trimmed by 6 bases and V by 7 bases; bases with no gene match: 18. CDR1 and CDR2 (germline): MDHEN, SYDVKM. CDR3 DNA: TGTGCCAGCAATTTGGGGGGAGGGAGGCTAGCGGGAGGTGATACGCAGTATTTT. It translates to CASNLGGGRLAGGDTQYF.

This clonotype was seen just once. The chain couples TRBV20-1 to TRBJ2-3; D call uncertain. The CDR3 sequence is 16 residues long. Germline V lookup: CDR1 DFQATT, CDR2 SNEGSKA (reference sequence). Deletions cut 0 bases from V and 1 base from J, with 14 bases between. CDR3 amino acids: CSARDARASRTDTQYF. The DNA for the CDR3 is TGCAGTGCTAGAGATGCCCGAGCCAGTCGCACAGATACGCAGTATTTT.

The gene calls are TRBV24-1 and TRBJ2-5, with TRBD1 matching over 9 bases. Per the germline V gene, CDR1 is KGHDR and CDR2 is SFDVKD. The CDR3 length is 16 residues. Unmatched junction bases numbered 10, after V lost 7 bases and J lost 2 bases. The CDR3 DNA sequence: TGTGCCACCAGCGGACAGGGGCTGCTTAATCAAGAGACCCAGTACTTC. This gives the protein CATSGQGLLNQETQYF.

About this clonotype: A read error may explain this, as a much larger clone is one base away. The V and J genes are TRBV20-1 and TRBJ2-7; 7 bases match TRBD1. Germline V gives CDR1 DFQATT, CDR2 SNEGSKA (reference sequence). This CDR3 contains 14 residues. The J segment lost 5 bases and the V segment lost 6 bases, leaving 13 bases of the junction unmatched. DNA of the CDR3: TGCAGTGCGCAAAGACAGGGTAATAGAGACGAGCAGTACTTC. Its protein product is CSAQRQGNRDEQYF.

This clonotype was picked up a small number of times. The genes are TRBV27 and TRBJ2-1; 8 nucleotides align to TRBD2. CDR1 and CDR2 from the germline V gene are MNHEY and SMNVEV (reference sequence). CDR3 length: 13 amino acids. The trim removed 5 bases at V and 7 bases at J, leaving 4 bases unmatched. The CDR3 reads CASSRTGGNEQFF. Here the CDR3 DNA reads TGTGCCAGCAGTCGGACGGGGGGGAATGAGCAGTTCTTC.

This clonotype has more than one count but fewer than ten. CDR3 nucleotide sequence: TGCGCCAGCCAGCGGGAGAGTGAGCAGTTCTTC. This encodes CASQRESEQFF. The rearrangement uses TRBV10-2 and TRBJ2-1; 8 bases agree with TRBD2. The V segment lost 8 bases and the J segment 9 bases; nucleotides outside the gene matches: 3. CDR3 length equals 11 residues. Germline CDR1 and CDR2: WSHSY and SAAADI.

The rearrangement uses TRBV6-6 and TRBJ2-7; 8 bases agree with TRBD2. The CDR3 loop spans 16 amino acids. Per the germline V gene, CDR1 is MNHNY and CDR2 is SVGAGI (reference sequence). J gave up 2 bases and V 0 bases, and 6 bases lay outside the gene matches. For the CDR3, the DNA is TGTGCCAGCAGTTACTCCGGGGGGGGTGCCACCTACGAGCAGTACTTC. Its protein is CASSYSGGGATYEQYF.

The chain recombines TRBV20-1 with TRBJ1-1; 7 bases agree with TRBD1. The germline CDR1 and CDR2 sequences are DFQATT and SNEGSKA (reference sequence). This CDR3 is built from 14 residues. The V gene end was trimmed by 1 base and the J gene end by 3 bases; junction bases not matched to a gene: 5. CDR3 coding DNA: TGCAGTGCTAGAGGACAGGGAGTATACACTGAAGCTTTCTTT. Protein: CSARGQGVYTEAFF.

About this clonotype: One end of the junction varies from germline; a read error may be responsible. The chain employs TRBV6-1 and TRBJ1-2; D gene ambiguous. The CDR3 length is 11 residues. Per germline, CDR1 MNHNS and CDR2 SASEGT. This CDR3 reads CAISESRAYTF. CDR3 in DNA: TGTGCCATCAGTGAGTCAAGGGCCTACACCTTC.

This rearrangement joins TRBV6-1 to TRBJ2-3; 11 bases map to TRBD1. CDR1 and CDR2 (germline): MNHNS, SASEGT. J gave up 4 bases and V 5 bases, and 5 bases lay outside the gene matches. The CDR3 has 15 residues. The CDR3 loop reads CASSTRTGGADTQYF. DNA for the CDR3: TGTGCCAGCAGTACCCGGACAGGGGGCGCAGATACGCAGTATTTT.

This clonotype was found a few times. The chain has TRBV6-2 or TRBV6-3 and TRBJ1-4; D not certain. The CDR3 sequence is 14 residues long. Germline CDR1 is MNHEY and CDR2 is SVGEGT. Trimming removed 2 bases from V and 6 bases from J, with 10 bases in between. As DNA, the CDR3 is TGTGCCAGCAGTTACCCTCCGGCGGATGAAAAACTGTTTTTT. Protein sequence: CASSYPPADEKLFF.

This clonotype has at least ten counts. The V call is TRBV6-6, the J call TRBJ1-1; D may be TRBD1 (5 bases). CDR3 length: 14 residues. The germline V gene has CDR1 MNHNY and CDR2 SVGAGI (reference sequence). V dropped 0 bases and J dropped 5 bases, with 10 bases sitting between them. The CDR3 spells CASSYSRGRTEAFF. In nucleotides, the CDR3 is TGTGCCAGCAGTTACTCTCGGGGCAGGACTGAAGCTTTCTTT.

The chain employs TRBV6-2 or TRBV6-3 and TRBJ1-1, with D unclear. V gave up 10 bases and J gave up 4 bases, with 16 bases separating them. Germline CDR1 MNHEY, CDR2 SVGEGT. The CDR3 is 13 amino acids. The CDR3 here is CAITIDEATEAFF. The DNA for the CDR3 is TGTGCCATCACCATAGACGAGGCCACTGAAGCTTTCTTT.

This clonotype came up once. V usage is TRBV7-2 and J usage is TRBJ2-6; 10 bases align to TRBD2. There are 15 residues in the CDR3. J was trimmed by 4 bases and V by 5 bases; bases with no gene match: 2. Germline loops: CDR1 SGHTA, CDR2 FQGNSA. The CDR3 sequence is CASSQGLAGANVLTF. The CDR3 bases are TGTGCCAGCAGCCAGGGACTAGCGGGGGCCAACGTCCTGACTTTC.

This clonotype was counted a single time. Since a much larger clone is just one base distant, this may be a read error. The genes are TRBV7-9 and TRBJ2-3; D is ambiguous. CDR1 is SEHNR and CDR2 is FQNEAQ in the germline V gene (reference sequence). The V and J ends lost 5 bases and 1 base respectively, with 7 bases between them. The CDR3 covers 13 residues. CDR3 DNA: TGTGCCAGCAGCGCCCCGGGCACAGATACGCAGTATTTT. Amino acids: CASSAPGTDTQYF.

The chain recombines TRBV5-1 with TRBJ1-3; no clear D gene. Germline-derived CDR1 and CDR2 are SGHRS and YFSETQ. Trimming cost V 1 base and J 1 base, with 15 bases left between them. This CDR3 is built from 17 residues. CDR3 sequence (DNA): TGCGCCAGCAGCTTGCGTAACGGCGACTTTTCTGGAAACACCATATATTTT. It specifies CASSLRNGDFSGNTIYF.

With regard to this clonotype: A clone one base away is much larger, so this may be a read error. This sequence joins TRBV6-5 and TRBJ2-1, with D uncertain. This CDR3 spans 14 amino acids. Germline loops: CDR1 MNHEY, CDR2 SVGAGI. CDR3 sequence reads: CASSYNPPRNVQFF. The CDR3 bases are TGTGCCAGCAGTTACAATCCCCCGAGGAATGTGCAGTTCTTC.

The rearrangement joins TRBV20-1 to TRBJ1-2; TRBD1 agrees at 10 bases. CDR1 and CDR2 from the germline V gene are DFQATT and SNEGSKA (reference sequence). The CDR3 extends over 13 amino acids. Trimming cost V 6 bases and J 7 bases; bases outside gene matches: 8. Here the CDR3 reads CSAPSDRGLGYTF. Written as DNA, the CDR3 is TGCAGTGCACCGAGCGACAGGGGGCTTGGCTACACCTTC.

This clonotype was detected only a few times. This rearrangement joins TRBV28 to TRBJ1-2; D unresolved. The CDR3 loop spans 11 amino acids. V was clipped by 8 bases and J by 1 base, with 5 bases between them. Germline-derived CDR1 and CDR2 are MDHEN and SYDVKM. CDR3 sequence (DNA): TGTGCCAGCGGGATTAACTATGGCTACACCTTC. Translation gives CASGINYGYTF.

This clonotype was seen only a few times. The V call is TRBV7-9, the J call TRBJ1-1; D is undetermined. V lost 1 base, J lost 1 base, and 7 bases lay in between. Germline CDR1 is SEHNR and CDR2 is FQNEAQ (reference sequence). The CDR3 is made up of 14 amino acids. This CDR3 reads CASSLVSENTEAFF. The CDR3 nucleotides are TGTGCCAGCAGCTTAGTATCAGAGAACACTGAAGCTTTCTTT.

This sequence joins TRBV6-1 and TRBJ2-5, with D perhaps matching TRBD2 (5 bases). Germline-derived CDR1 and CDR2 are MNHNS and SASEGT. The CDR3 extends over 13 amino acids. Between the trimmed V and J ends, which lost 6 bases and 3 bases, there was a span of 11 bases. The CDR3 DNA sequence: TGTGCCAGCAGAACGGACTTAAAAGAGACCCAGTACTTC. It is translated as CASRTDLKETQYF.

V usage is TRBV27 and J usage is TRBJ2-1, with 13 bases identical to TRBD2. The CDR3 contains 17 residues. Trimming at V came to 5 bases and at J to 5 bases, leaving 9 bases not matched to a gene. Per the germline V gene, CDR1 is MNHEY and CDR2 is SMNVEV (reference sequence). CDR3 DNA sequence: TGTGCCAGCAGTCCCAGACTAGCGGGAGGTACCCACAATGAGCAGTTCTTC. It translates to CASSPRLAGGTHNEQFF.